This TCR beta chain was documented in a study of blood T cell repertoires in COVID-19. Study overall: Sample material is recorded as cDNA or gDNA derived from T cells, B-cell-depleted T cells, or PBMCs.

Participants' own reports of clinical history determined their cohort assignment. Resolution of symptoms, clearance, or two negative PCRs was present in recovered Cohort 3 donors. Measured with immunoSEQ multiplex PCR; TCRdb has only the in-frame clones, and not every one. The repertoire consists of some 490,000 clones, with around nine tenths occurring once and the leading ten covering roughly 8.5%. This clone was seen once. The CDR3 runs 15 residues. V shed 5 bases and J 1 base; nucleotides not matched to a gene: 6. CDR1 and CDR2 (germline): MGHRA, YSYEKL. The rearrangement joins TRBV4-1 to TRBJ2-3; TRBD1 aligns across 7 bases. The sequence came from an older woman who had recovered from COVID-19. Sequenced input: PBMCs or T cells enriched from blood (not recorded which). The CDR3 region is CASSTRTGGTDTQYF. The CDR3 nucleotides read TGCGCCAGCAGCACCAGGACAGGCGGCACAGATACGCAGTATTTT.